This TCR beta chain was identified in a study of T cells in Graves' hyperthyroidism and ophthalmopathy. RNA transcripts gave rise to amplified TCR beta CDR3 regions. Researchers ran a first-round RT-PCR on the TCR CDR3 using the HTBI primer set. TCRdb called the multiplex PCR reads again in MiXCR, with one record for every CDR3 protein. Among 500,000 to 650,000 distinct CDR3 sequences listed, nearly 20% were seen once. The CDR3 extends over 16 amino acids. V gave up 5 bases and J gave up 6 bases, with 22 bases separating them. Germline CDR1 is LNHDA and CDR2 is SQIVND (reference sequence). Active moderate-to-severe ophthalmopathy, Clinical Activity Score at least 3, NOSPECS at least 4, under 3 months' duration.

The chain has TRBV19 and TRBJ1-1; the D gene is possibly TRBD1 (5 bases). The TCR was taken from a man aged 40-50 years with Graves' ophthalmopathy. Sequenced material: blood. The CDR3 is CASSPRADIFYAEAFF. The CDR3 coding sequence is TGTGCCAGTAGTCCCCGGGCGGACATTTTTTATGCTGAAGCTTTCTTT.